One and the same sample provided the 5 T cell receptor beta chains below, sequenced in a study of cytomegalovirus exposure and HLA in healthy donors. Sequencing was performed with immunoSEQ multiplex PCR; in TCRdb, only in-frame clones are kept and a portion is missing. The sample has some 140,000 clones, about 86% seen once. Sequences were obtained from PBMCs. The receptor source for this set is a human donor in good health.

V usage is TRBV18 and J usage is TRBJ1-5, with a tentative D call TRBD1 (5 bases). V shed 6 bases and J shed 0 bases, with 12 bases lying between them. Germline values: CDR1 KGHSH, CDR2 LQKENI. The CDR3 totals 15 residues. The CDR3 loop is CASSLGQDSNQPQHF. The CDR3 DNA sequence: TGTGCCAGCTCTCTCGGACAAGATAGCAATCAGCCCCAGCATTTT.

This chain links TRBV27 with TRBJ2-5, with 8 bases identical to TRBD1. This CDR3 spans 13 amino acids. Germline CDR1 and CDR2: MNHEY and SMNVEV (reference sequence). Trimming removed 6 bases from V and 2 bases from J; junction bases left unmatched: 2. Here the CDR3 reads CASSNRGQETQYF. The DNA for the CDR3 is TGTGCCAGCAGCAACAGGGGGCAAGAGACCCAGTACTTC.

The rearrangement uses TRBV19 and TRBJ1-2; 8 nucleotides match TRBD1. The germline V gene has CDR1 LNHDA and CDR2 SQIVND (reference sequence). Trimming cost V 0 bases and J 4 bases; bases outside gene matches: 10. CDR3 length: 17 residues. The CDR3 coding sequence is TGTGCCAGTAGTATAGATGCCCTGACAGGGGCACCCTATGGCTACACCTTC. It translates to CASSIDALTGAPYGYTF.

V is TRBV15 and J is TRBJ2-2; TRBD2 agrees at 12 bases. This CDR3 is built from 16 residues. Germline lookup yields CDR1 LNHNV and CDR2 YYDKDF (reference sequence). V trimming: 2 bases; J trimming: 6 bases; junction bases outside the gene matches: 4. The CDR3 coding sequence is TGTGCCACCAGCAGACTGACTAGCGGGAGCTCCGGGGAGCTGTTTTTT. This translates into CATSRLTSGSSGELFF.

V gene TRBV15 combines with J gene TRBJ2-7; D remains ambiguous. The CDR3 has 13 amino acids. The germline V gene encodes CDR1 LNHNV and CDR2 YYDKDF (reference sequence). The ends were cut back, 7 bases at V and 1 base at J, with 11 bases in the middle. The chain's CDR3 is CATNSGSSYEQYF. The DNA of the CDR3 is TGTGCCACCAACAGTGGTAGTTCCTACGAGCAGTACTTC.